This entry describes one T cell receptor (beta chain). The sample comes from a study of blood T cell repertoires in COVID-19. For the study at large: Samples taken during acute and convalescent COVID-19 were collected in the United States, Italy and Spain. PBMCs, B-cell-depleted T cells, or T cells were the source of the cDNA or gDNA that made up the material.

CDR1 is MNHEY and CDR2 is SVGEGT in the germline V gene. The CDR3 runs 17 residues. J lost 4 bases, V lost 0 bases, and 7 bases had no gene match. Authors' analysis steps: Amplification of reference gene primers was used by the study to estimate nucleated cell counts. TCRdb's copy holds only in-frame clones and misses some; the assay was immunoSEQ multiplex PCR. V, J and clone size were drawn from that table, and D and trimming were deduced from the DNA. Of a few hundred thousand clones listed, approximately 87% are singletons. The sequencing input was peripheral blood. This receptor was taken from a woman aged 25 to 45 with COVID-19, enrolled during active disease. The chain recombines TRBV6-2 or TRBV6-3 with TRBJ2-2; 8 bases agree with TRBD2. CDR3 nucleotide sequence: TGTGCCAGCAGTTACTCCAGCGGGAGCTCTGGCACCGGGGAGCTGTTTTTT. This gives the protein CASSYSSGSSGTGELFF.